Sequencing of this TCR beta chain was carried out in a study of shared clonotypes between healthy human individuals. As to this clone: Other DNA sequences in the sample encode the same CDR3.

Assay: immunoSEQ multiplex PCR; the TCRdb copy retains only in-frame clones and omits some. The top ten hold more than 0.9% of the sample, which has around 2,000,000 clones, over 85% seen once. V was cut by 2 bases and J by 6 bases, with 6 bases left in between. Germline V lookup: CDR1 SGHDT, CDR2 YYEEEE. The CDR3 is 11 amino acids. CD45RO-negative cells were positively selected for CCR7, leaving out terminally differentiated effector memory CD45RA+ cells. The clonotype originates from a young man in good health. This chain uses TRBV5-6 with TRBJ2-7; TRBD2 is a possible D gene (5 bases). Sequencing was carried out using naive CD8+ T cells sorted from blood. CDR3 region: CASSFGGEQYF. The CDR3 nucleotides are TGTGCCAGCAGCTTTGGAGGCGAGCAGTACTTC.